Sequencing of this TCR beta chain was carried out in a study of cytomegalovirus exposure and HLA in healthy donors. This CDR3 contains 15 residues. Germline V lookup: CDR1 MNHEY, CDR2 SVGAGI. V lost 2 bases to trimming and J lost 4 bases; unmatched junction nucleotides: 7. The PCR made use of 60 Vbeta and 13 Jbeta primers. Assay: immunoSEQ multiplex PCR; the TCRdb copy retains only in-frame clones and omits some. The table includes 140,000 to 150,000 clones, 75% detected once. This clonotype was obtained from a man between 25 and 39 years old in good health and CMV-seronegative. The chain uses TRBV6-5 and TRBJ2-7, with 8 bases fitting TRBD1. The sample comprised PBMCs. The CDR3 region is CASSYLRDRRYEQYF. The CDR3 region has the DNA TGTGCCAGCAGTTACCTCCGGGACAGGCGGTACGAGCAGTACTTC.